The 28 T cell receptor beta chains given below trace back to one sample, sequenced in a study of T cell repertoires in cytomegalovirus infection. MiXCR, run by TCRdb on the reads, gives a single entry per CDR3 protein. Among some 940,000 distinct CDR3 sequences listed, approximately 32% were seen once. These receptors are not linked to any known antigen. The sequencing used cultured CD8+ T cells from PBMCs, collected from culture after CMV antigen stimulation. Receptors were obtained from a human donor in good health (CMV status not recorded). Some clones in this sample may be carry-over from other donors' samples.

This clonotype turned up a few times. In DNA form, the CDR3 reads TGTGCCAGCAGCCAAGATAAGGGACGGCTCTATGGCTACACCTTC. Encoded protein: CASSQDKGRLYGYTF. This chain uses TRBV4-2 with TRBJ1-2; TRBD1 might be the D (5 bases). The CDR3 is made up of 15 amino acids. Trimming took off 0 bases at V and 4 bases at J, with 12 bases between the two ends. Germline-derived CDR1 and CDR2 are LGHNA and YNFKEQ.

The chain employs TRBV6-2 or TRBV6-3 and TRBJ2-7; TRBD1 is a possible D gene (5 bases). The CDR3 has 13 amino acids. Germline values: CDR1 MNHEY, CDR2 SVGEGT. V gave up 2 bases and J gave up 6 bases, with 11 bases separating them. CDR3 in amino acids: CASSYLGRVEQYV. Written as DNA, the CDR3 is TGTGCCAGCAGTTACCTCGGCAGGGTCGAGCAGTACGTC.

This clonotype was observed at least ten times. The chain combines TRBV19 with TRBJ2-6; 11 bases align to TRBD1. Germline V gene data show CDR1 as LNHDA and CDR2 as SQIVND (reference sequence). With V trimmed by 5 bases and J by 2 bases, 8 bases remained unmatched. The CDR3 consists of 18 residues. DNA of the CDR3: TGTGCCAGTAGTTTGACCGGGACAGGGGGACCTGGGGCCAACGTCCTGACTTTC. It yields the protein CASSLTGTGGPGANVLTF.

J is TRBJ2-7 and V is TRBV7-9, with D perhaps TRBD1 (5 bases). The CDR3 contains 15 residues. The ends were cut back, 8 bases at V and 2 bases at J, with 19 bases in the middle. The V gene's germline CDR1 is SEHNR and CDR2 FQNEAQ (reference sequence). In DNA, the CDR3 is TGTGCCAGCTCCCTAAGACAGATGAGTCCCTACGAGCAGTACTTC. Translation: CASSLRQMSPYEQYF.

This clonotype appeared a few times. This chain uses TRBV20-1 with TRBJ2-3; 14 bases fit TRBD2. The V gene's germline CDR1 is DFQATT and CDR2 SNEGSKA (reference sequence). The CDR3 loop spans 16 amino acids. V lost 6 bases to trimming and J lost 3 bases; unmatched junction nucleotides: 8. The CDR3 nucleotides are TGCAGTGCGAGACCCGGGACTAGCGGGGGAACAGATACGCAGTATTTT. Its translation: CSARPGTSGGTDTQYF.

This clonotype was seen more than once but under ten times. The chain carries TRBV27 and TRBJ1-2, with 10 nucleotides matching TRBD1. CDR3 size: 16 residues. Germline V lookup: CDR1 MNHEY, CDR2 SMNVEV (reference sequence). With V trimmed by 3 bases and J by 5 bases, 9 bases remained unmatched. CDR3 residues: CASSLSTGGGFYGYTF. The DNA for the CDR3 is TGTGCCAGCAGTTTGTCGACAGGGGGCGGTTTTTATGGCTACACCTTC.

The V call is TRBV6-5, the J call TRBJ2-2; a weak D match, TRBD1 (5 bases). The CDR3 covers 15 residues. The V end was cut by 2 bases, the J end by 5 bases, with 12 bases between. Germline CDR1 is MNHEY and CDR2 is SVGAGI. CDR3 nucleotides: TGTGCCAGCAGTTACAGGGGCGATCCTACCGGGGAGCTGTTTTTT. It yields the protein CASSYRGDPTGELFF.

The chain couples TRBV12-3 or TRBV12-4 to TRBJ2-1, with TRBD1 matching over 7 bases. The CDR3 consists of 13 residues. V shed 6 bases, J shed 7 bases, and the junction held 6 bases outside the gene matches. The CDR3 sequence is CASSTGVWNEQFF. The CDR3 nucleotides are TGTGCCAGCAGCACAGGGGTTTGGAATGAGCAGTTCTTC.

The sample holds a few counts of this clonotype. The rearrangement links TRBV6-5 to TRBJ2-7; 9 bases fit TRBD1. CDR3 length: 15 amino acids. J was trimmed by 6 bases and V by 4 bases; bases with no gene match: 10. Germline CDR1 and CDR2: MNHEY and SVGAGI. The CDR3 is CASSLSDGTGIEQYF. The CDR3 nucleotides read TGTGCCAGCAGTTTATCCGACGGGACAGGGATCGAGCAGTACTTC.

V and J are TRBV28 and TRBJ2-7, with 8 bases fitting TRBD1. V lost 3 bases to trimming and J lost 5 bases; unmatched junction nucleotides: 12. Germline V gene lookup returns CDR1 MDHEN and CDR2 SYDVKM. CDR3 length: 16 amino acids. CDR3 residues: CASSFGVGQGSDEQYV. CDR3 sequence (DNA): TGTGCCAGCAGTTTTGGGGTAGGACAGGGCAGTGACGAGCAGTACGTC.

The rearrangement uses TRBV12-3 or TRBV12-4 and TRBJ2-3, with 7 positions matching TRBD1. This CDR3 region has 14 residues. V shed 10 bases and J 3 bases; nucleotides not matched to a gene: 10. The CDR3 sequence: CAIKGTEMTDTQYF. CDR3 coding DNA: TGTGCCATCAAGGGGACAGAGATGACAGATACGCAGTATTTT.

V is TRBV7-8 and J is TRBJ1-5; D is possibly TRBD1 (5 bases). V shed 3 bases and J shed 0 bases, with 18 bases lying between them. CDR3 length: 18 residues. Germline V lookup: CDR1 SGHVS, CDR2 FQNEAQ. The CDR3 coding sequence is TGTGCCAGCAGCTTCCATTACTGGGACGGTGATAGCAATCAGCCCCAGCATTTT. It translates to CASSFHYWDGDSNQPQHF.

V and J are TRBV29-1 and TRBJ2-1; no clear D gene. Germline lookup yields CDR1 SQVTM and CDR2 ANQGSEA. V was trimmed by 1 base and J by 0 bases, leaving 4 bases between them. The CDR3 has 13 residues. For the CDR3, the DNA is TGCAGCGTTGAAGCAAACTCCTACAATGAGCAGTTCTTC. It encodes CSVEANSYNEQFF.

This clonotype was detected a few times. The V call is TRBV6-2 or TRBV6-3, the J call TRBJ2-2; no reliable D call. Germline assignment: CDR1 MNHEY and CDR2 SVGEGT. Trimming removed 7 bases from V and 1 base from J, with 13 bases in between. The CDR3 length is 15 residues. The CDR3 DNA follows: TGTGCCAGCACCCTTAGGCTGAAGAACACCGGGGAGCTGTTTTTT. The encoded protein is CASTLRLKNTGELFF.

This clonotype turned up a few times. The chain uses TRBV7-2 and TRBJ2-1; D remains unclear. Germline V gene sequence: CDR1 SGHTA, CDR2 FQGNSA. Trimming took 1 base from V and 5 from J, leaving 18 bases between them. CDR3 length: 17 amino acids. The CDR3: CASSLDPTGRINNEQFF. Here the CDR3 DNA reads TGTGCCAGCAGCTTAGACCCCACGGGCCGAATAAACAATGAGCAGTTCTTC. Complete variable domain (other parts from reference TRBV7-2 and TRBJ2-1): GAGVSQSPSNKVTEKGKDVELRCDPISGHTALYWYRQSLGQGLEFLIYFQGNSAPDKSGLPSDRFSAERTGGSVSTLTIQRTQQEDSAVYLCASSLDPTGRINNEQFFGPGTRLTVL.

This clonotype has just a few counts. The chain carries TRBV6-5 and TRBJ1-4; D unresolved. V shed 0 bases and J shed 6 bases, with 14 bases lying between them. This CDR3 contains 16 residues. Per germline, CDR1 MNHEY and CDR2 SVGAGI. CDR3 DNA sequence: TGTGCCAGCAGTTACTCCTGGGCCGGCTCTGATGAAAAACTGTTTTTT. Its translation: CASSYSWAGSDEKLFF.

There are many counts of this clonotype. The chain couples TRBV18 to TRBJ1-3, with D perhaps TRBD1 (6 bases). The CDR3 runs 14 residues. Germline CDR1 KGHSH, CDR2 LQKENI. The V gene lost 4 bases and the J gene lost 0 bases, with 7 bases spanning the gap. The CDR3 protein is CASSRGASGNTIYF. In nucleotides, the CDR3 is TGTGCCAGCTCACGGGGGGCCTCTGGAAACACCATATATTTT.

The chain combines TRBV6-2 or TRBV6-3 with TRBJ1-1; 7 bases fit TRBD1. The germline V gene encodes CDR1 MNHEY and CDR2 SVGEGT. This CDR3 contains 15 residues. After removal of 2 bases from V and 1 base from J, the junction contained 4 bases not matched to a gene. The CDR3 sequence: CASSYEQGTNTEAFF. CDR3 coding DNA: TGTGCCAGCAGTTACGAACAGGGGACGAACACTGAAGCTTTCTTT.

Concerning this clonotype itself: Since a much larger clone is just one base distant, this may be a read error. V and J are TRBV7-8 and TRBJ2-6; no definite D call. The CDR3 is 19 amino acids. V gave up 1 base and J gave up 0 bases, with 16 bases separating them. CDR1 and CDR2 from the germline V gene are SGHVS and FQNEAQ. For the CDR3, the DNA is TGTGCCAGCAGCTTAGTAGTCCACTCTCACCTCTCTGGGGCCAACGTCCTGACTTTC. It yields the protein CASSLVVHSHLSGANVLTF.

This clonotype has at least ten counts. This chain links TRBV7-2 with TRBJ2-2; tentative D call: TRBD1 (6 bases). Germline V lookup: CDR1 SGHTA, CDR2 FQGNSA. V dropped 2 bases and J dropped 5 bases, with 15 bases sitting between them. The CDR3 loop spans 16 amino acids. CDR3 residues: CASSLPSGTTTGELFF. The DNA of the CDR3 is TGTGCCAGCAGCTTACCCTCCGGGACAACAACCGGGGAGCTGTTTTTT.

Concerning this clonotype: A much larger clone sits a single nucleotide away, making a read error possible. The rearrangement links TRBV11-2 to TRBJ2-2; 7 bases line up with TRBD1. V gave up 8 bases and J gave up 6 bases; unmatched junction bases: 12. This CDR3 comprises 15 residues. The V gene's germline CDR1 is SGHAT and CDR2 FQNNGV. In nucleotides, the CDR3 is TGTGCCAGCCCGGGACAGAGAAAACTCGCCGGGGAGCTGTTTTTT. It is translated as CASPGQRKLAGELFF.

The CDR3 DNA reads TGTGCCAGCACCCGTCGAGGGGCGGGGGCGACCCAGTACTTC. It is translated as CASTRRGAGATQYF. V usage is TRBV12-3 or TRBV12-4 and J usage is TRBJ2-5, with a tentative D call TRBD2 (7 bases). The CDR3 extends over 14 amino acids. V shed 7 bases and J shed 7 bases, with 19 bases lying between them.

Concerning this clonotype itself: Given a much more abundant clone one base away, this may be a read error. CDR3 sequence reads: CANSLTGMAGETQYF. The CDR3 nucleotides are TGTGCCAACAGCTTGACAGGGATGGCGGGGGAGACCCAGTACTTC. The gene calls are TRBV7-8 and TRBJ2-5; D might be TRBD1 (7 bases). The germline gives CDR1 SGHVS, CDR2 FQNEAQ. This CDR3 comprises 15 residues.

The gene calls are TRBV2 and TRBJ1-1; D possibly corresponds to TRBD1 (5 bases). V was clipped by 1 base and J by 11 bases, with 20 bases between them. Germline V gene data show CDR1 as SNHLY and CDR2 as FYNNEI. The CDR3 runs to 15 residues. CDR3 coding DNA: TGTGCCAGCAGTGAAGGGGTAAAGTACGGGGACGTTGCTTTCTTT. As protein: CASSEGVKYGDVAFF.

This clonotype was seen a few times. CDR3 in amino acids: CASSPLEYQETQYF. For the CDR3, the DNA is TGTGCCAGCAGCCCTTTAGAGTACCAAGAGACCCAGTACTTC. The V gene is TRBV5-8, the J gene TRBJ2-5; D is uncertain. Germline-derived CDR1 and CDR2 are SGHTS and YDEGEE. There are 14 residues in the CDR3. V lost 4 bases and J lost 0, with 10 bases in between.

V usage is TRBV5-6 and J usage is TRBJ1-2; D may be TRBD1 (6 bases). Trimming shortened V by 4 bases and J by 7 bases, and 17 bases separated the two germline ends. The CDR3 length is 14 residues. Germline V gives CDR1 SGHDT, CDR2 YYEEEE. In DNA, the CDR3 is TGTGCCAGCAGCCCGGGACCGGGGGCGCGTGGCTACACCTTC. It translates to CASSPGPGARGYTF.

This chain links TRBV29-1 with TRBJ2-2, with D tentatively TRBD1 (6 bases). Trimming removed 5 bases at V and 5 bases at J, with 12 bases between. The CDR3 loop spans 13 amino acids. The germline CDR1 and CDR2 sequences are SQVTM and ANQGSEA. The CDR3 coding sequence is TGCAGCGTTAGGCGGACAGATACCGGGGAGCTGTTTTTT. Residues: CSVRRTDTGELFF.

Notes on this clonotype: Possible read error: a much larger clone is one base away. The chain is built from TRBV7-6 and TRBJ2-1; D gene ambiguous. CDR3 length: 13 residues. Germline values: CDR1 SGHVS, CDR2 FNYEAQ. CDR3 sequence: CTSSFLVGNEQFF. In DNA, the CDR3 is TGTACCAGCAGCTTTCTAGTTGGGAATGAGCAGTTCTTC.